These 25 T cell receptor beta chains were all obtained from the same sample, sequenced in a study of T cell responses to AZD1222 COVID-19 vaccine. Method: immunoSEQ multiplex PCR; TCRdb's copy keeps in-frame clones and lacks some. The sample has roughly 120,000 clones, roughly 88% seen once. Material: peripheral blood, obtained on day 0 of MenACWY control vaccination. The receptors shown here come from an adult in good health.

V gene TRBV15 combines with J gene TRBJ1-2; 7 bases are shared with TRBD1. The CDR3 totals 12 residues. Germline V CDR1 and CDR2: LNHNV, YYDKDF (reference sequence). V trimming: 4 bases; J trimming: 8 bases; junction bases outside the gene matches: 4. The CDR3 DNA follows: TGTGCCACCAGCAAGGGGGCGCGAGGCTACACCTTC. It translates to CATSKGARGYTF.

The chain carries TRBV4-1 and TRBJ2-5; TRBD2 matches 12 bases. Germline V gives CDR1 MGHRA, CDR2 YSYEKL. Trimming at V came to 3 bases and at J to 1 base, leaving 15 bases not matched to a gene. CDR3 size: 20 residues. CDR3 DNA: TGCGCCAGCAGCCACGAGGGACTAGCGGGTATTATGGCCCCCCAAGAGACCCAGTACTTC. It is translated as CASSHEGLAGIMAPQETQYF.

V gene TRBV5-1 combines with J gene TRBJ2-2; TRBD1 aligns across 11 bases. From germline, CDR1 is SGHRS and CDR2 YFSETQ. There are 16 residues in the CDR3. J lost 3 bases, V lost 5 bases, and 6 bases had no gene match. CDR3: CASSDPGQGDTGELFF. The CDR3 nucleotides are TGCGCCAGCAGTGACCCGGGACAGGGGGACACCGGGGAGCTGTTTTTT.

CDR3 sequence (DNA): TGCAGCGGGCACAGGGTTACATCCTACAATGAGCAGTTCTTC. It is translated as CSGHRVTSYNEQFF. The rearrangement joins TRBV29-1 to TRBJ2-1; perhaps TRBD1 as D (6 bases). CDR1 is SQVTM, CDR2 ANQGSEA, per germline. Trimming took off 7 bases at V and 1 base at J, with 14 bases between the two ends. There are 14 residues in the CDR3.

This clone was counted a single time. The J gene is TRBJ1-2, the V gene TRBV3-1 (or the pseudogene TRBV3-2), with 10 bases that match TRBD1. The V gene's germline CDR1 is LGHDT and CDR2 YNNKEL (reference sequence). There are 15 residues in the CDR3. V shed 2 bases, J shed 4 bases, and the junction held 4 bases outside the gene matches. The CDR3 DNA sequence: TGTGCCAGCAGCCAAACGACAGGGGGCGTCTATGGCTACACCTTC. It translates to CASSQTTGGVYGYTF.

This chain links TRBV11-3 with TRBJ2-7; 9 positions agree with TRBD2. J lost 5 bases, V lost 6 bases, and 8 bases had no gene match. The CDR3 loop spans 14 amino acids. Germline loops: CDR1 SGHNT, CDR2 YENEEA. The DNA for the CDR3 is TGTGCCAGCAGGCCGACTAGCGGATTGCACGAGCAGTACTTC. Translated, it gives CASRPTSGLHEQYF.

The chain employs TRBV9 and TRBJ2-3; 10 nucleotides match TRBD2. The CDR3 loop spans 15 amino acids. J lost 4 bases, V lost 2 bases, and 4 bases had no gene match. Germline V CDR1 and CDR2: SGDLS, YYNGEE. CDR3 coding DNA: TGTGCCAGCAGCGTCAGCGGGAGGGTCCCAGATACGCAGTATTTT. Translating it yields CASSVSGRVPDTQYF.

This clone was recorded only once. CDR3 amino acids: CASSLDRGLFETQYF. The CDR3 DNA follows: TGCGCCAGCAGCTTGGACAGGGGCCTGTTTGAGACCCAGTACTTC. The chain combines TRBV5-1 with TRBJ2-5; 7 bases agree with TRBD1. Germline-derived CDR1 and CDR2 are SGHRS and YFSETQ. The CDR3 is 15 amino acids. V shed 0 bases and J 5 bases; nucleotides not matched to a gene: 7.

The CDR3 loop reads CATSDPDTPNQPQHF. The CDR3 DNA reads TGTGCCACCAGTGACCCGGACACCCCAAATCAGCCCCAGCATTTT. The J gene is TRBJ1-5, the V gene TRBV24-1; D is perhaps TRBD1 (5 bases). The CDR3 spans 15 residues. Germline CDR1 is KGHDR and CDR2 is SFDVKD. V was clipped by 4 bases and J by 4 bases, with 13 bases between them.

The chain is built from TRBV15 and TRBJ1-2, with D uncertain. In germline, CDR1 is LNHNV, CDR2 YYDKDF (reference sequence). This CDR3 has 14 residues. V was clipped by 0 bases and J by 3 bases, with 8 bases between them. The CDR3 sequence is CATSRDLGDYGYTF. The DNA of the CDR3 is TGTGCCACCAGCAGAGATTTAGGAGACTATGGCTACACCTTC.

The chain joins TRBV7-6 to TRBJ2-2; 9 positions match TRBD2. Germline V gene sequence: CDR1 SGHVS, CDR2 FNYEAQ. V was pared by 5 bases and J by 6 bases, with 7 bases of the junction left unmatched. The CDR3 totals 15 residues. The CDR3 sequence is CASSPAGLAAGELFF. The CDR3 DNA reads as TGTGCCAGCAGCCCTGCGGGACTAGCAGCCGGGGAGCTGTTTTTT.

The V and J genes are TRBV9 and TRBJ2-1; 8 nucleotides match TRBD1. CDR3 length: 16 amino acids. Germline lookup yields CDR1 SGDLS and CDR2 YYNGEE. Trimming removed 4 bases from V and 6 bases from J; junction bases left unmatched: 12. CDR3 sequence reads: CASSQSWGQVPNEQFF. The CDR3 DNA sequence: TGTGCCAGCAGCCAAAGCTGGGGACAGGTCCCCAATGAGCAGTTCTTC.

This chain connects TRBV28 to TRBJ2-7; weak D call: TRBD2 (5 bases). CDR1 and CDR2 (germline): MDHEN, SYDVKM. The CDR3 contains 15 residues. V dropped 3 bases and J dropped 7 bases, with 19 bases sitting between them. CDR3 amino acids: CASSFRTGPTGEQYF. The CDR3 bases are TGTGCCAGCAGTTTCCGTACCGGTCCTACGGGGGAGCAGTACTTC.

This sequence joins TRBV2 and TRBJ2-2; the D gene is possibly TRBD1 (6 bases). Per the germline V gene, CDR1 is SNHLY and CDR2 is FYNNEI. With 3 bases removed from V and 3 bases from J, the gap between germline ends came to 11 bases. The CDR3 sequence is 15 residues long. CDR3 DNA: TGTGCCAGCAGTGAGCCCAGGGGAGACACCGGGGAGCTGTTTTTT. Translation: CASSEPRGDTGELFF.

This clone was found a few times. CDR3 DNA sequence: TGTGCCAGTAGTATAGAACGGACAGCCGTTAGTCAGCCCCAGCATTTT. Encoded protein: CASSIERTAVSQPQHF. This chain joins TRBV19 and TRBJ1-5; D might be TRBD1 (6 bases). Trimming stripped 0 bases from V and 6 bases from J, with 15 bases between. Germline values: CDR1 LNHDA, CDR2 SQIVND (reference sequence). The CDR3 is 16 residues long.

The gene calls are TRBV28 and TRBJ2-7, with TRBD2 matching over 10 bases. The germline V gene has CDR1 MDHEN and CDR2 SYDVKM. V trimming: 7 bases; J trimming: 0 bases; junction bases outside the gene matches: 6. This CDR3 comprises 15 residues. As DNA, the CDR3 is TGTGCCAGCAATTCTATAGCGGGAGGCTCCTACGAGCAGTACTTC. It yields the protein CASNSIAGGSYEQYF.

The chain links TRBV7-7 to TRBJ2-5; 7 bases align to TRBD2. The junction had 6 bases not matched to a gene; V was cut back by 3 bases and J by 5 bases. The CDR3 is made up of 14 amino acids. The V gene's germline CDR1 is SSHAT and CDR2 FNYEAQ (reference sequence). The CDR3 is CASSLMGGVETQYF. The CDR3 DNA follows: TGTGCCAGCAGCTTGATGGGAGGGGTGGAGACCCAGTACTTC.

The chain carries TRBV28 and TRBJ2-3; D is unclear. Looked up from germline, CDR1 is MDHEN and CDR2 is SYDVKM. V lost 4 bases, J lost 2 bases, and 16 bases lay in between. This CDR3 has 16 residues. This chain's CDR3 is CASSCLSGPPTDTQYF. The CDR3 DNA follows: TGTGCCAGCAGTTGCTTGTCCGGACCGCCCACAGATACGCAGTATTTT.

The chain carries TRBV10-3 and TRBJ2-7, with D possibly TRBD1 on 6 matching bases. The CDR3 covers 14 residues. Per the germline V gene, CDR1 is ENHRY and CDR2 is SYGVKD. V lost 7 bases and J 2 bases, leaving 15 bases between the germline ends. CDR3 DNA: TGTGCCATCAAACCGGGACATGACACCTACGAGCAGTACTTC. It encodes CAIKPGHDTYEQYF.

The chain has TRBV15 and TRBJ1-2; D ambiguous. Deletions cut 3 bases from V and 4 bases from J, with 18 bases between. The CDR3 totals 16 residues. Germline CDR1 and CDR2: LNHNV and YYDKDF (reference sequence). The CDR3 DNA is TGTGCCACCAGCAGTGCCCGGAAGGCCCTAGCCTATGGCTACACCTTC. This codes for CATSSARKALAYGYTF.

The V and J genes are TRBV5-1 and TRBJ2-5; 7 nucleotides agree with TRBD1. The CDR3 is 15 amino acids. V was pared by 3 bases and J by 2 bases, with 7 bases of the junction left unmatched. From germline, CDR1 is SGHRS and CDR2 YFSETQ. For the CDR3, the DNA is TGCGCCAGCAGCTGGTCGACAGGGCAACAAGAGACCCAGTACTTC. Protein sequence: CASSWSTGQQETQYF.

The chain uses TRBV3-1 (or the pseudogene TRBV3-2) and TRBJ2-1; TRBD2 is a possible D gene (6 bases). Trimming took off 0 bases at V and 7 bases at J, with 25 bases between the two ends. Germline V gene lookup returns CDR1 LGHDT and CDR2 YNNKEL (reference sequence). This CDR3 region has 19 residues. The CDR3 region is CASSQDLSGGISPSNEQFF. The CDR3 bases are TGTGCCAGCAGCCAAGATCTGTCTGGGGGGATTAGCCCGAGTAATGAGCAGTTCTTC.

The chain uses TRBV3-1 (or the pseudogene TRBV3-2) and TRBJ1-4; D unclear. Trimming stripped 5 bases from V and 6 bases from J, with 16 bases between. The CDR3 covers 15 residues. Germline CDR1 and CDR2: LGHDT and YNNKEL (reference sequence). CDR3 coding DNA: TGTGCCAGCAGCTCCCTGGCGGGTTTAGATGAAAAACTGTTTTTT. Its translation: CASSSLAGLDEKLFF.

The chain couples TRBV3-1 (or the pseudogene TRBV3-2) to TRBJ2-1; D may be TRBD2 (6 bases). Germline assignment: CDR1 LGHDT and CDR2 YNNKEL (reference sequence). The CDR3 is 12 amino acids. Trimming shortened V by 1 base and J by 16 bases, and 14 bases separated the two germline ends. CDR3 DNA: TGTGCCAGCAGCCAAGGTGGGACTTCCGACTTCTTC. It encodes CASSQGGTSDFF.

This clone came up once. V is TRBV5-1 and J is TRBJ2-7; D remains unclear. V was trimmed by 0 bases and J by 2 bases, leaving 6 bases between them. There are 13 residues in the CDR3. CDR1 and CDR2 (germline): SGHRS, YFSETQ. The CDR3 reads CASSLDEAYEQYF. CDR3 nucleotides: TGCGCCAGCAGCTTGGACGAGGCCTACGAGCAGTACTTC.